These 18 T cell receptor beta chains were sequenced from one sample in a study of blood T cell repertoires in COVID-19. Clones were read by immunoSEQ multiplex PCR, and TCRdb kept only the in-frame ones, dropping some. The table lists fewer than 250,000 clones, about 84% of them singletons. Sequenced material: PBMCs or T cells enriched from blood (not recorded which). The receptors come from a woman aged 40 to 50 with acute COVID-19.

This sequence joins TRBV29-1 and TRBJ1-5; 8 nucleotides match TRBD1. The junction had 11 bases not matched to a gene; V was cut back by 6 bases and J by 1 base. The length of the CDR3 is 16 residues. In germline, CDR1 is SQVTM, CDR2 ANQGSEA. The CDR3 bases are TGCAGCGTGAGGACAGGGCCGGCGGGAAGCAATCAGCCCCAGCATTTT. Its protein is CSVRTGPAGSNQPQHF.

This chain links TRBV18 with TRBJ1-4; 10 nucleotides line up with TRBD1. The V and J ends lost 4 bases and 6 bases, in that order; junction bases with no gene match: 8. The CDR3 contains 16 residues. CDR1 is KGHSH and CDR2 is LQKENI in the germline V gene. The CDR3 DNA is TGTGCCAGCTCACTAGACAGGGGGCGACTGGATGAAAAACTGTTTTTT. This codes for CASSLDRGRLDEKLFF.

This clone was observed a few times. The chain combines TRBV5-1 with TRBJ1-2, with 8 nucleotides matching TRBD1. The germline CDR1 and CDR2 sequences are SGHRS and YFSETQ. V lost 2 bases to trimming and J lost 8 bases; unmatched junction nucleotides: 8. This CDR3 comprises 14 residues. CDR3 in amino acids: CASSLPGQANGYTF. The DNA of the CDR3 is TGCGCCAGCAGCTTACCGGGACAGGCAAACGGCTACACCTTC.

V gene TRBV5-1 combines with J gene TRBJ2-3; 7 bases map to TRBD2. Trimming at V came to 1 base and at J to 11 bases, leaving 4 bases not matched to a gene. Germline-derived CDR1 and CDR2 are SGHRS and YFSETQ. The CDR3 covers 12 residues. CDR3 in DNA: TGCGCCAGCAGCTTGAGGCGGGAGAAGCAGTATTTT. This encodes CASSLRREKQYF.

V gene TRBV29-1 combines with J gene TRBJ2-3; 7 bases align to TRBD2. This CDR3 comprises 14 residues. The J segment lost 3 bases and the V segment lost 3 bases, leaving 6 bases of the junction unmatched. CDR1 is SQVTM, CDR2 ANQGSEA, per germline. The CDR3 bases are TGCAGCGTTGAGGCGGGGGATACGACAGATACGCAGTATTTT. The encoded protein is CSVEAGDTTDTQYF.

The chain combines TRBV6-5 with TRBJ1-3, with TRBD1 matching 7 bases. The junction had 1 base not matched to a gene; V was cut back by 4 bases and J by 1 base. Germline CDR1 MNHEY, CDR2 SVGAGI. The CDR3 has 14 amino acids. The CDR3 sequence: CASSSGQSGNTIYF. The CDR3 coding sequence is TGTGCCAGCAGTTCGGGACAGTCTGGAAACACCATATATTTT.

The chain couples TRBV24-1 to TRBJ1-5; 9 bases align to TRBD1. Per germline, CDR1 KGHDR and CDR2 SFDVKD. The CDR3 covers 15 residues. V was clipped by 4 bases and J by 11 bases; unmatched bases: 11. The CDR3 DNA reads as TGTGCCACCAGTGACGCCGGGACAGGGACCACGACCCAGCATTTT. Its protein is CATSDAGTGTTTQHF.

The chain recombines TRBV6-2 or TRBV6-3 with TRBJ2-1; D remains unclear. The CDR3 spans 15 residues. Germline V gene lookup returns CDR1 MNHEY and CDR2 SVGEGT. Trimming removed 3 bases at V and 7 bases at J, with 16 bases between. The DNA for the CDR3 is TGTGCCAGCAGTTATCCCCAGAATCGGGTGAATGAGCAGTTCTTC. Protein product: CASSYPQNRVNEQFF.

The J gene is TRBJ1-1, the V gene TRBV28; the match to TRBD1 covers 9 bases. The ends lost 7 bases at V and 8 bases at J; junction bases unmatched: 8. There are 13 residues in the CDR3. Germline V CDR1 and CDR2: MDHEN, SYDVKM. CDR3 amino acids: CASTRPGTGEAFF. CDR3 in DNA: TGTGCCAGCACTCGACCCGGGACAGGGGAAGCTTTCTTT.

The rearrangement links TRBV19 to TRBJ2-7, with 8 bases aligning to TRBD1. The CDR3 runs to 18 residues. Trimming at V came to 6 bases and at J to 2 bases, leaving 18 bases not matched to a gene. Germline CDR1 is LNHDA and CDR2 is SQIVND (reference sequence). The CDR3: CASSRVVAGQVLPYEQYF. As DNA, the CDR3 is TGTGCCAGTAGCCGCGTAGTGGCGGGACAGGTCCTCCCCTACGAGCAGTACTTC. Looking up the rest from reference TRBV19 and TRBJ2-7 gives the full variable domain: DGGITQSPKYLFRKEGQNVTLSCEQNLNHDAMYWYRQDPGQGLRLIYYSQIVNDFQKGDIAEGYSVSREKKESFPLTVTSAQKNPTAFYLCASSRVVAGQVLPYEQYFGPGTRLTVT.

The V call is TRBV10-3, the J call TRBJ1-2; perhaps TRBD1 as D (6 bases). CDR1 is ENHRY and CDR2 is SYGVKD in the germline V gene. The V end was cut by 1 base, the J end by 8 bases, with 8 bases between. CDR3 length equals 12 residues. The CDR3 is CAISELGAGYTF. CDR3 sequence (DNA): TGTGCCATCAGTGAGTTGGGGGCCGGCTACACCTTC.

This clone was found a few times. The V and J genes are TRBV7-8 and TRBJ2-5; 12 bases agree with TRBD2. This CDR3 contains 16 residues. The germline gives CDR1 SGHVS, CDR2 FQNEAQ. V lost 1 base and J lost 5; bases outside the gene matches: 5. CDR3 nucleotide sequence: TGTGCCAGCAGCTTAGTCCTAGCGGGAGGGATGGAGACCCAGTACTTC. Protein sequence: CASSLVLAGGMETQYF. Complete variable domain (other parts from reference TRBV7-8 and TRBJ2-5): GAGVSQSPRYKVAKRGQDVALRCDPISGHVSLFWYQQALGQGPEFLTYFQNEAQLDKSGLPSDRFFAERPEGSVSTLKIQRTQQEDSAVYLCASSLVLAGGMETQYFGPGTRLLVL.

The chain combines TRBV5-1 with TRBJ2-2; TRBD1 matches at 9 bases. V lost 2 bases, J lost 5 bases, and 10 bases stayed unmatched. Germline CDR1 is SGHRS and CDR2 is YFSETQ. The CDR3 loop spans 17 amino acids. CDR3 nucleotides: TGCGCCAGCAGCTTTTCCCGCGGGACAGGGCAGACCGGGGAGCTGTTTTTT. Its translation: CASSFSRGTGQTGELFF.

V usage is TRBV19 and J usage is TRBJ2-1; tentatively, D is TRBD2 (6 bases). V was shortened by 7 bases and J by 8 bases, with 21 bases between the two germline ends. The CDR3 covers 15 residues. The germline V gene has CDR1 LNHDA and CDR2 SQIVND (reference sequence). CDR3 in DNA: TGTGCCAGTACCGAGACCGGGACTGGACGTGATGAGCAGTTCTTC. It translates to CASTETGTGRDEQFF. Full variable domain (remainder filled in from reference TRBV19 and TRBJ2-1): DGGITQSPKYLFRKEGQNVTLSCEQNLNHDAMYWYRQDPGQGLRLIYYSQIVNDFQKGDIAEGYSVSREKKESFPLTVTSAQKNPTAFYLCASTETGTGRDEQFFGPGTRLTVL.

This sequence joins TRBV5-8 and TRBJ2-7; D call uncertain. The V gene's germline CDR1 is SGHTS and CDR2 YDEGEE. The CDR3 extends over 14 amino acids. The V end was cut by 0 bases, the J end by 5 bases, with 12 bases between. CDR3 DNA sequence: TGTGCCAGCAGCTTGGCCAGATACATCCACGAGCAGTACTTC. This gives the protein CASSLARYIHEQYF. The full variable domain, in which reference TRBV5-8 and TRBJ2-7 provide the parts outside the CDR3, is EAGVTQSPTHLIKTRGQQATLRCSPISGHTSVYWYQQALGLGLQFLLWYDEGEERNRGNFPPRFSGRQFPNYSSELNVNALELEDSALYLCASSLARYIHEQYFGPGTRLTVT.

The chain employs TRBV3-1 (or the pseudogene TRBV3-2) and TRBJ2-1, with TRBD2 matching 10 bases. The CDR3 sequence is 15 residues long. CDR1 is LGHDT and CDR2 is YNNKEL in the germline V gene (reference sequence). Germline trimming cut 2 bases from V and 6 bases from J; bases unmatched to any gene: 4. CDR3 protein: CASSQWEREGNEQFF. As DNA, the CDR3 is TGTGCCAGCAGCCAATGGGAGCGGGAGGGCAATGAGCAGTTCTTC.

The chain has TRBV4-2 and TRBJ2-1, with D maybe TRBD1 (6 bases). The CDR3 contains 15 residues. The germline V gene encodes CDR1 LGHNA and CDR2 YNFKEQ. The V and J ends lost 0 bases and 7 bases respectively, with 13 bases between them. In DNA form, the CDR3 reads TGTGCCAGCAGCCAAGAGTACGGACAGCGGAATGAGCAGTTCTTC. Residues: CASSQEYGQRNEQFF.

The chain recombines TRBV18 with TRBJ1-5; 8 bases map to TRBD1. The CDR3 contains 16 residues. The trim removed 3 bases at V and 6 bases at J, leaving 10 bases unmatched. Germline lookup yields CDR1 KGHSH and CDR2 LQKENI. The CDR3 loop is CASSPETGGRGQPQHF. The CDR3 nucleotides read TGTGCCAGCTCACCCGAAACAGGGGGACGGGGTCAGCCCCAGCATTTT.